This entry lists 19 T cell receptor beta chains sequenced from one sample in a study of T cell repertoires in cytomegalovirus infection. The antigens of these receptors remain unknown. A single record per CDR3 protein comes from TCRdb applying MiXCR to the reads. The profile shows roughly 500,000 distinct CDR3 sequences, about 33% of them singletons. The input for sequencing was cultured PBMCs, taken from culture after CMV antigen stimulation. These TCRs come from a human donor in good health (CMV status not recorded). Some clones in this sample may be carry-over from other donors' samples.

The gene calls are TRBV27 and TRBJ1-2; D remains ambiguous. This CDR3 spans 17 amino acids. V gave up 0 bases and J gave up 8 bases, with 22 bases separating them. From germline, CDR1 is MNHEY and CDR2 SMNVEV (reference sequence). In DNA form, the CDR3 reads TGTGCCAGCAGTTTATCGATTGCAGTCGCGGGAACTAGAGGCTACACCTTC. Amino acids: CASSLSIAVAGTRGYTF.

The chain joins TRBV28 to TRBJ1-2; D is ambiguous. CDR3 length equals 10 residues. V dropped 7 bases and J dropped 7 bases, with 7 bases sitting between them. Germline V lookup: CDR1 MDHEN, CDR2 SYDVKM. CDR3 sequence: CASTLSGYTF. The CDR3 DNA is TGTGCCAGCACGCTCTCTGGCTACACCTTC.

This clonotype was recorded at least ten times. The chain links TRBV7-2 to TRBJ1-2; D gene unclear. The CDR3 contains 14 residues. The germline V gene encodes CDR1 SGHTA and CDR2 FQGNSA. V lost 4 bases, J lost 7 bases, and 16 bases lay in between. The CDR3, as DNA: TGTGCCAGCAGCTCAAGTGGACCTCGGGTTGGCTACACCTTC. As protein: CASSSSGPRVGYTF.

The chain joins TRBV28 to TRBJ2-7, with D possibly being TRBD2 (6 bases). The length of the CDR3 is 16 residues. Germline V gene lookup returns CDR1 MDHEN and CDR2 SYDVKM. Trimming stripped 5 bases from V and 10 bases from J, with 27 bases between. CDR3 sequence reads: CASSPGGAEGPWKQYF. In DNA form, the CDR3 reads TGTGCCAGCAGTCCCGGGGGAGCGGAAGGCCCCTGGAAACAGTACTTC.

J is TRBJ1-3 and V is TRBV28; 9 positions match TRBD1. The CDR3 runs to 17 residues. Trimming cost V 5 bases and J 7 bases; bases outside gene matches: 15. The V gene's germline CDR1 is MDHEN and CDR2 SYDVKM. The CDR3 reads CASSKYRGPEPGNTIYF. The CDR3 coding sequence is TGTGCCAGCAGTAAATACAGGGGGCCGGAACCAGGGAACACCATATATTTT.

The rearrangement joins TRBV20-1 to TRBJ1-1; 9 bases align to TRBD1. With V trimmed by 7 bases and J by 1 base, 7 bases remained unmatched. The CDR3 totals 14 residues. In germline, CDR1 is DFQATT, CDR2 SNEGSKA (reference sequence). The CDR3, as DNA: TGCAGTGTCGTGGACAGGGGACAGAACACTGAAGCTTTCTTT. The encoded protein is CSVVDRGQNTEAFF.

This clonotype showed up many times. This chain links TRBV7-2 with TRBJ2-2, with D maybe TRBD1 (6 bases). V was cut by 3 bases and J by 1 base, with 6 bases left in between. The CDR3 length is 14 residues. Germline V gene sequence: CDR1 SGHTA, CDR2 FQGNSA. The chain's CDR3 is CASSLGQNTGELFF. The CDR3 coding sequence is TGTGCCAGCAGCTTGGGACAGAACACCGGGGAGCTGTTTTTT.

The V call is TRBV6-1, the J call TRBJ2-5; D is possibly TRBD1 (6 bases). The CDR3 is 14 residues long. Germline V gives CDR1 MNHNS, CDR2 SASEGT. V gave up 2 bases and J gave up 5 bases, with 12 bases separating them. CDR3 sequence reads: CASSEIGGWETQYF. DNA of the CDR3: TGTGCCAGCAGTGAAATTGGGGGCTGGGAGACCCAGTACTTC.

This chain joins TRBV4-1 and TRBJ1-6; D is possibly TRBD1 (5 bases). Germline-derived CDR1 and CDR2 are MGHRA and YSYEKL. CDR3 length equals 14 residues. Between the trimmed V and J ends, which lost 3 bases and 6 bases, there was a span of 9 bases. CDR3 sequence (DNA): TGCGCCAGCAGCCAGCAGGGTGGTAATTCACCCCTCCACTTT. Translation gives CASSQQGGNSPLHF.

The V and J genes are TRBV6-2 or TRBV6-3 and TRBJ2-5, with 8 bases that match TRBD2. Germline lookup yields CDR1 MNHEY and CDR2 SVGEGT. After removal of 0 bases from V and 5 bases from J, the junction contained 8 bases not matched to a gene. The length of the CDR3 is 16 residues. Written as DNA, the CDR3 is TGTGCCAGCAGTTACTCCAGCGGGAGACAAAGGGAGACCCAGTACTTC. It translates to CASSYSSGRQRETQYF.

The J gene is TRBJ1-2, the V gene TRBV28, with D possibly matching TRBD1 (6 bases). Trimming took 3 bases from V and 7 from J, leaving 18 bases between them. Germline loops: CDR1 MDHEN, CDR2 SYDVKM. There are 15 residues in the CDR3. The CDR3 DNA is TGTGCCAGCAGTTTGCCCATAGGGGGGCTGGGTGGCTACACCTTC. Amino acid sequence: CASSLPIGGLGGYTF.

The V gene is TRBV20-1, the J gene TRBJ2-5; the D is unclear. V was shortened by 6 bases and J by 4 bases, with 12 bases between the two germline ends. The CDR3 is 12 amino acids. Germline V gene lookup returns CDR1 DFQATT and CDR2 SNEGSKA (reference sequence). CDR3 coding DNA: TGCAGTGCCGGATGGGCAGTAGAGACCCAGTACTTC. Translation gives CSAGWAVETQYF.

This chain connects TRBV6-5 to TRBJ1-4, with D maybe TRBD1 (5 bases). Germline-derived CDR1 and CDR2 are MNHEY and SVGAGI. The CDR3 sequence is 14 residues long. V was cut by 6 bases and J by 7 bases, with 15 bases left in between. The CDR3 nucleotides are TGTGCCAGCAGAGGGGTTCCCTCTCGTGAAAAACTGTTTTTT. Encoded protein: CASRGVPSREKLFF.

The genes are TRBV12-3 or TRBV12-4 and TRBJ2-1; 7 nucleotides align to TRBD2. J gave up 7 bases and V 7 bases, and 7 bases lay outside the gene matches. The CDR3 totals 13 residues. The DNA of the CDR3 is TGTGCCAGCACTGGCGGGAGTCGGAATGAGCAGTTCTTC. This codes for CASTGGSRNEQFF.

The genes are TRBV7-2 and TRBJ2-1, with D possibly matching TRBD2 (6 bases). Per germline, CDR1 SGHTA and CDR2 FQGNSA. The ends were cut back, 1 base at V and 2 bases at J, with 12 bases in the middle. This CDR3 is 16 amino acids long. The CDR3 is CASSLVGASAYNEQFF. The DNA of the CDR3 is TGTGCCAGCAGCTTAGTTGGGGCTAGCGCCTACAATGAGCAGTTCTTC.

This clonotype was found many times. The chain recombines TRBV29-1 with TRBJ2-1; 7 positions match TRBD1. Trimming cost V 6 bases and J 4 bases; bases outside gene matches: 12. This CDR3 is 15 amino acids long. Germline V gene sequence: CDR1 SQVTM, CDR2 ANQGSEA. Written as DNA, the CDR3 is TGCAGCGTACCCCCCGGGACAGAGATATACAATGAGCAGTTCTTC. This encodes CSVPPGTEIYNEQFF.

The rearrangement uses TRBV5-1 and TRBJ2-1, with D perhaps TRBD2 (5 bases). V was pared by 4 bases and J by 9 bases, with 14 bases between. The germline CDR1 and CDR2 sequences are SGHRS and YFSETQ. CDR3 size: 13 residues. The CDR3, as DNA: TGCGCCAGCAGCCCCGGTGGAGGTACTGAGCAGTTCTTC. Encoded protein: CASSPGGGTEQFF.

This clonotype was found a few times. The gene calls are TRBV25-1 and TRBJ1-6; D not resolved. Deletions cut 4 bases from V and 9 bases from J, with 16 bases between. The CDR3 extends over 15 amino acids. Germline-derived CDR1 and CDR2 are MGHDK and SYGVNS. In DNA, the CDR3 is TGTGCCAGCAGTGGAGTTACCCGTAAAGGTTCACCCCTCCACTTT. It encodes CASSGVTRKGSPLHF.

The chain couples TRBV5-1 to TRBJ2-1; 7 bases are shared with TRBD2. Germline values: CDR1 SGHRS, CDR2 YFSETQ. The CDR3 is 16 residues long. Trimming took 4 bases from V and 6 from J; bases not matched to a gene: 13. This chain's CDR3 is CASSPEAGGSLNEQFF. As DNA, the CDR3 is TGCGCCAGCAGCCCCGAGGCGGGCGGGAGCCTCAATGAGCAGTTCTTC.